In its sample, the clone carrying this T cell receptor beta chain was seen many times. This record belongs to a study of regulatory T cells in long-lasting Graves disease. Construction of the TCR beta libraries employed iRepertoire HTBI primers in conjunction with Arm-PCR of CDR3 regions. TCRdb fed the multiplex PCR reads into MiXCR, producing one record per CDR3 protein. The table has more than 450,000 distinct CDR3 sequences, more than 10% seen once. The CDR3 totals 14 residues. Trimming left V 5 bases short and J 7 bases short, with 12 bases between. Germline assignment: CDR1 SGHTA and CDR2 FQGNSA. Time point reported: newly diagnosed GD, antithyroid drugs for less than 3 months. PBMCs were the source of the RNA used for TCR sequencing. Another study also made use of these data, one on T cells in Graves' hyperthyroidism and ophthalmopathy.

This receptor was identified in a woman aged 30 to 39 with Graves disease. Material: peripheral blood mononuclear cells (PBMCs), obtained at new diagnosis, from a patient treated with antithyroid drugs. This chain connects TRBV7-2 to TRBJ1-6; D not certain. The CDR3 region is CASSLSKANSPLHF. The CDR3 DNA is TGTGCCAGCAGCCTATCTAAAGCGAATTCACCCCTCCACTTT.